The rows below give T cell receptor beta chains drawn from one sample of a study of blood T cell repertoires in COVID-19. Sequencing was performed with immunoSEQ multiplex PCR; in TCRdb, only in-frame clones are kept and a portion is missing. The table has 160,000 or so clones, roughly four fifths seen once; the top ten hold under 15%. Sequenced input: peripheral blood. The receptor source for this set is a man between 65 and 85 years old who had recovered from COVID-19. CDR3s include the opening cysteine and the closing phenylalanine or tryptophan. A D gene is named only where the DNA matches it firmly. Rows give clone size only sometimes, using once, few, many, or a class for an expanded clone.

clone size | J gene | D gene | CDR3 length | V gene | CDR3 DNA | CDR3 protein
. | TRBJ2-3 | TRBD1 | 13 | TRBV10-1 | TGCGCCAGCAGCAGACAGGGTTCAGATACGCAGTATTTT | CASSRQGSDTQYF
. | TRBJ1-2 | . | 15 | TRBV28 | TGTGCCAGCAGTTTATCTGGGCTCTGGGACTATGGCTACACCTTC | CASSLSGLWDYGYTF
few | TRBJ2-2 | TRBD1 | 14 | TRBV18 | TGTGCCAGCTCACCGGGACAGGCCTCCGGGGAGCTGTTTTTT | CASSPGQASGELFF
once | TRBJ1-4 | . | 16 | TRBV19 | TGTGCCAGTAGTATCTCCGGGAGGGCAGTAGATGAAAAACTGTTTTTT | CASSISGRAVDEKLFF
. | TRBJ2-5 | . | 13 | TRBV11-3 | TGTGCCAGCAGCTTATACCCGCGGGAGACCCAGTACTTC | CASSLYPRETQYF
. | TRBJ2-1 | . | 15 | TRBV7-9 | TGTGCCAGCAGCCAACTAGTTTTTGGGGTCATTGAGCAGTTCTTC | CASSQLVFGVIEQFF
. | TRBJ2-2 | TRBD2 | 18 | TRBV5-1 | TGCGCCAGCAGCTTAGGTCTAGCGGGACTGTCGAACACCGGGGAGCTGTTTTTT | CASSLGLAGLSNTGELFF
. | TRBJ2-7 | TRBD2 | 16 | TRBV3-1/TRBV3-2 | TGTGCCAGCAGCCAAGCCGGGACTAGCGGTAACTACGAGCAGTACTTC | CASSQAGTSGNYEQYF
. | TRBJ2-3 | . | 13 | TRBV4-1 | TGCGCCAGCAGCCTCTGGGCCGGAGATACGCAGTATTTT | CASSLWAGDTQYF
. | TRBJ2-1 | TRBD1 | 12 | TRBV2 | TGTGCCAGCAGAAGACAGGGGAATGAGCAGTTCTTC | CASRRQGNEQFF
. | TRBJ1-1 | . | 15 | TRBV4-1 | TGCGCCAGCAGCCAAGATTGGCAGGGCGGCACTGAAGCTTTCTTT | CASSQDWQGGTEAFF
. | TRBJ2-1 | TRBD2 | 16 | TRBV24-1 | TGTGCCACCAGTAACACCGGGACTAGCGGGAGTCAAGAGCAGTTCTTC | CATSNTGTSGSQEQFF
. | TRBJ1-5 | . | 16 | TRBV4-1 | TGCGCCAGCAGCCAATCCTTACCCCGAGGTCCCCAGCCCCAGCATTTT | CASSQSLPRGPQPQHF
. | TRBJ2-1 | TRBD2 | 18 | TRBV5-1 | TGCGCCAGCAGCTTGAGCCTAGCGGGTTACTCCTCCTACAATGAGCAGTTCTTC | CASSLSLAGYSSYNEQFF
. | TRBJ2-6 | . | 19 | TRBV11-2 | TGTGCCAGCAGCGTCTCCCCGGGAGCTCTCATAACTGGGGCCAACGTCCTGACTTTC | CASSVSPGALITGANVLTF
. | TRBJ1-5 | TRBD1 | 16 | TRBV4-1 | TGCGCCAGCAGCCAAGAAGGGACAGGGCACCGTCAGCCCCAGCATTTT | CASSQEGTGHRQPQHF
. | TRBJ1-3 | TRBD1 | 16 | TRBV7-9 | TGTGCCAGCAGCATAGACAGGGTATTCTCTGGAAACACCATATATTTT | CASSIDRVFSGNTIYF
. | TRBJ2-7 | . | 14 | TRBV27 | TGTGCCAGCAGTCCCTACACAGGGATCCACGAGCAGTACTTC | CASSPYTGIHEQYF
. | TRBJ2-7 | . | 11 | TRBV28 | TGTGCCAGCCATAAGCCGGGAGAGCAGTACTTC | CASHKPGEQYF
. | TRBJ1-2 | TRBD1 | 14 | TRBV9 | TGTGCCAGCAGCGTAGGGGGACAGGACTATGGCTACACCTTC | CASSVGGQDYGYTF
. | TRBJ1-2 | TRBD1 | 14 | TRBV18 | TGTGCCAGCTCACCCGGATGGCAGGGGGATGGCTACACCTTC | CASSPGWQGDGYTF
. | TRBJ2-3 | TRBD2 | 13 | TRBV24-1 | TGTGCCACCAGTGGACTAGCAGGAGATACGCAGTATTTT | CATSGLAGDTQYF
. | TRBJ2-5 | TRBD1 | 14 | TRBV9 | TGTGCCAGCGGGAAGGGACAGGGGGGAGAGACCCAGTACTTC | CASGKGQGGETQYF
. | TRBJ1-2 | . | 13 | TRBV12-5 | TGTGCTAGTGGTTCCTCAGGGCCCTATGGCTACACCTTC | CASGSSGPYGYTF
. | TRBJ2-1 | . | 15 | TRBV19 | TGTGCCAGTAGTATTTCGCCAGGGTCCTACAATGAGCAGTTCTTC | CASSISPGSYNEQFF
once | TRBJ2-2 | . | 14 | TRBV18 | TGTGCCAGCTCACGCGACAGGAGCACCGGGGAGCTGTTTTTT | CASSRDRSTGELFF
. | TRBJ2-2 | . | 14 | TRBV19 | TGTGCCAGTAGTATACAACAGGTCACCGGGGAGCTGTTTTTT | CASSIQQVTGELFF
. | TRBJ2-5 | TRBD1 | 14 | TRBV13 | TGTGCCAGCAGCTTTGTTACAGGGGTGGAGACCCAGTACTTC | CASSFVTGVETQYF
. | TRBJ2-5 | TRBD2 | 15 | TRBV6-6 | TGTGCCAGCAGTTCGCTAGCGGGAGGCAGAGAGACCCAGTACTTC | CASSSLAGGRETQYF
many | TRBJ2-7 | . | 14 | TRBV3-1/TRBV3-2 | TGTGCCAGCAGCCAGTTTTTTCCCGGGGACGAGCAGTACTTC | CASSQFFPGDEQYF
. | TRBJ2-7 | TRBD2 | 14 | TRBV29-1 | TGCAGCGTTGACGGACTAGCGGGATCCTACGAGCAGTACTTC | CSVDGLAGSYEQYF
. | TRBJ2-1 | TRBD2 | 17 | TRBV5-8 | TGTGCCAGCAGCTTGGACGGGGACTATAGCTCCTACAATGAGCAGTTCTTC | CASSLDGDYSSYNEQFF
few | TRBJ2-7 | TRBD2 | 15 | TRBV4-2 | TGTGCCAGCAGCCTCGGGACTAGCGGGAACTACGAGCAGTACTTC | CASSLGTSGNYEQYF
once | TRBJ2-2 | TRBD1 | 19 | TRBV14 | TGTGCCAGCAGCCAAGGACAGGGGACCCACCTTTTGAACACCGGGGAGCTGTTTTTT | CASSQGQGTHLLNTGELFF
. | TRBJ2-2 | TRBD1 | 16 | TRBV5-6 | TGTGCCAGCAGGCAGGGACAGGGGGCGCGTGCCGGGGAGCTGTTTTTT | CASRQGQGARAGELFF
once | TRBJ1-3 | . | 15 | TRBV9 | TGTGCCAGCAGCCCCCAGGGGCTCTCTGGAAACACCATATATTTT | CASSPQGLSGNTIYF
. | TRBJ1-1 | . | 16 | TRBV5-6 | TGTGCCAGCAGCTTGGTAACAGGGTTTCTGAACACTGAAGCTTTCTTT | CASSLVTGFLNTEAFF
. | TRBJ2-7 | TRBD1 | 15 | TRBV15 | TGTGCCACCAGCAAGGACAGGGGGGGCTCCTACGAGCAGTACTTC | CATSKDRGGSYEQYF
. | TRBJ1-6 | . | 18 | TRBV5-4 | TGTGCCAGCAGCGATTGGGATAGCAGGGCTGGCTATAATTCACCCCTCCACTTT | CASSDWDSRAGYNSPLHF
. | TRBJ1-6 | TRBD1 | 15 | TRBV27 | TGTGCCAGCAGTGTGACAGGGCCCGGTGGTTCACCCCTCCACTTT | CASSVTGPGGSPLHF
once | TRBJ2-7 | . | 12 | TRBV6-5 | TGTGCCACCTCTGAGAGGGACTACGAGCAGTACTTC | CATSERDYEQYF
. | TRBJ2-1 | TRBD1 | 14 | TRBV4-2 | TGTGCCAGCAGCCAGCCCCAGGGGGACAATGAGCAGTTCTTC | CASSQPQGDNEQFF
. | TRBJ1-2 | . | 14 | TRBV21-1 | TGTGCCAGCAGCACCGACAGGGGGCGATATGGCTACACCTTC | CASSTDRGRYGYTF
few | TRBJ1-2 | TRBD1 | 15 | TRBV5-1 | TGCGCCAGCAGCTTGGGACAGGGGGCGTACTATGGCTACACCTTC | CASSLGQGAYYGYTF
. | TRBJ1-1 | . | 15 | TRBV7-8 | TGTGCCAGCAGCTTAGGCAGGGCGATGAACACTGAAGCTTTCTTT | CASSLGRAMNTEAFF